This is a list of T cell receptor beta chains from one sample in a study of blood T cell repertoires in COVID-19. Assay used: immunoSEQ multiplex PCR; TCRdb lists only in-frame clones, some missing. The table includes more than 250,000 clones, around 86% detected once. Sequencing was performed on peripheral blood. Receptors originate from a woman between 45 and 65 years old with acute or convalescent COVID-19. Each CDR3 is given with its conserved first and last residue. D genes are given only for firm matches. Clone size appears in some rows only: once, few, many, or a class for an expanded clone.

>TRBJ2-4|-|TRBV10-3|TRBD2
CAISPSQGSGSMANIQYF
TGTGCCATCAGTCCTTCTCAAGGTAGCGGGAGTATGGCAAACATTCAGTACTTC
>TRBJ2-1|-|TRBV28|-
CASSQDFDSYNEQFF
TGTGCCAGCAGTCAGGACTTTGACTCCTACAATGAGCAGTTCTTC
>TRBJ1-5|-|TRBV3-1/TRBV3-2|-
CASSQELPGDNQPQHF
TGTGCCAGCAGCCAAGAGCTACCGGGGGACAATCAGCCCCAGCATTTT
>TRBJ2-7|once|TRBV9|TRBD1
CASSVFSDRGGEQYF
TGTGCCAGCAGCGTATTTTCAGACAGGGGGGGCGAGCAGTACTTC
>TRBJ2-7|-|TRBV18|TRBD1
CASSPGQGKTYEQYF
TGTGCCAGCTCACCGGGACAGGGGAAGACCTACGAGCAGTACTTC
>TRBJ2-1|-|TRBV5-8|TRBD2
CAPRGRDANEQFF
TGTGCCCCCCGCGGGAGGGACGCTAATGAGCAGTTCTTC
>TRBJ2-1|once|TRBV7-3|TRBD2
CASSSTSGSINNEQFF
TGTGCCAGCAGCAGTACTAGCGGGAGCATCAACAATGAGCAGTTCTTC
>TRBJ1-2|-|TRBV5-4|TRBD1
CASSLEGQAYGYTF
TGTGCCAGCAGCTTAGAGGGACAGGCCTATGGCTACACCTTC
>TRBJ2-7|-|TRBV21-1|-
CASSKSPYPYEQYF
TGTGCCAGCAGCAAGAGTCCTTACCCCTACGAGCAGTACTTC
>TRBJ2-5|-|TRBV27|TRBD1
CASSRTGGWETQYF
TGTGCCAGCAGTCGAACAGGGGGCTGGGAGACCCAGTACTTC
>TRBJ2-7|-|TRBV5-5|-
CASRLGGVYEQYF
TGTGCCAGCAGGTTGGGAGGAGTTTACGAGCAGTACTTC
>TRBJ1-5|-|TRBV6-2/TRBV6-3|TRBD1
CASSYSGTGFQPQHF
TGTGCCAGCAGTTACTCCGGGACAGGGTTTCAGCCCCAGCATTTT
>TRBJ2-1|-|TRBV7-7|TRBD2
CASSPGRGATSGSRSSYNEQFF
TGTGCTAGCAGCCCCGGCCGGGGCGCGACTAGCGGGTCCCGTAGCTCCTACAATGAGCAGTTCTTC
>TRBJ2-1|-|TRBV10-3|-
CATTDYNEQFF
TGTGCCACGACAGATTACAATGAGCAGTTCTTC
>TRBJ2-1|-|TRBV29-1|-
CSGSGLSSSYNEQFF
TGCAGCGGCTCTGGACTCTCAAGCTCCTACAATGAGCAGTTCTTC
>TRBJ2-5|-|TRBV6-5|-
CASSSPTLAFGETQYF
TGTGCCAGCAGTTCTCCGACTCTAGCGTTTGGGGAGACCCAGTACTTC
>TRBJ1-2|-|TRBV6-1|TRBD1
CASSEYRGSYGYTF
TGTGCCAGCAGTGAATACAGGGGATCCTATGGCTACACCTTC
>TRBJ2-3|-|TRBV24-1|TRBD2
CATSGPEGLAGEADTQYF
TGTGCCACCAGTGGGCCTGAGGGACTAGCGGGAGAGGCAGATACGCAGTATTTT
>TRBJ1-3|-|TRBV7-6|-
CASSLLPGAAGNTIYF
TGTGCCAGCAGCTTACTCCCGGGTGCGGCTGGAAACACCATATATTTT
>TRBJ1-4|-|TRBV6-5|TRBD1
CASRSDLGGEKLFF
TGTGCCAGCAGGTCAGACTTAGGGGGCGAAAAACTGTTTTTT
>TRBJ1-4|-|TRBV18|-
CASSPYATNEKLFF
TGTGCCAGCTCACCCTACGCAACTAATGAAAAACTGTTTTTT
>TRBJ1-5|-|TRBV9|TRBD1
CASSARQGGQPQHF
TGTGCCAGCAGCGCCAGACAGGGCGGCCAGCCCCAGCATTTT
>TRBJ1-3|-|TRBV9|-
CASSVDQGRAGNTIYF
TGTGCCAGCAGCGTAGATCAGGGTAGGGCTGGAAACACCATATATTTT
>TRBJ2-5|-|TRBV2|-
CASMRALQETQYF
TGTGCCAGCATGAGGGCACTCCAAGAGACCCAGTACTTC
>TRBJ2-7|-|TRBV29-1|-
CSVEDGGYEQYF
TGCAGCGTTGAAGACGGGGGCTACGAGCAGTACTTC